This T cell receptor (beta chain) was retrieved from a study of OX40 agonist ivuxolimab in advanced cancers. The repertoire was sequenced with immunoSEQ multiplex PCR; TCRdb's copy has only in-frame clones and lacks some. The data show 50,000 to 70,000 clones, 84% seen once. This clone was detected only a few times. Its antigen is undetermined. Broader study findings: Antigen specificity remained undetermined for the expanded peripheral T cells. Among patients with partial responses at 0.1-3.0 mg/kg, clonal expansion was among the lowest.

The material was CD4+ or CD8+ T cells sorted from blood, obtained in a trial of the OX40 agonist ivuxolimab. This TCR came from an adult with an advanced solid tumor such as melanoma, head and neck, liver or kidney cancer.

The CDR3 DNA reads as TGTGCCAGCTCACCACCGATCGGGGGAAGCTCCTACAATGAGCAGTTCTTC. It encodes CASSPPIGGSSYNEQFF. The rearrangement links TRBV18 to TRBJ2-1; maybe TRBD2 (6 bases). V lost 0 bases and J 0 bases, leaving 12 bases between the germline ends. Germline V CDR1 and CDR2: KGHSH, LQKENI. The CDR3 loop spans 17 amino acids. Using reference TRBV18 and TRBJ2-1 for the parts outside the CDR3, the full variable domain is NAGVMQNPRHLVRRRGQEARLRCSPMKGHSHVYWYRQLPEEGLKFMVYLQKENIIDESGMPKERFSAEFPKEGPSILRIQQVVRGDSAAYFCASSPPIGGSSYNEQFFGPGTRLTVL.